This T cell receptor beta chain was identified during a study of blood T cell repertoires in COVID-19. On the study more broadly: PBMCs, B-cell-depleted T cells, or T cells were the source of the cDNA or gDNA that made up the material.

This CDR3 contains 13 residues. The germline V gene has CDR1 GTSNPN and CDR2 SVGIG (reference sequence). V was clipped by 2 bases and J by 9 bases, with 14 bases between them. Data came from immunoSEQ multiplex PCR; TCRdb stores just in-frame clones and leaves some out. The sample has 150,000 to 200,000 clones, approximately 87% seen once; the top ten hold less than 25%. J is TRBJ2-1 and V is TRBV30; weak D call: TRBD2 (5 bases). Sequenced input: peripheral blood. This clonotype was obtained from a man between 65 and 80 years old with active or convalescent COVID-19. The CDR3 protein is CAWSLASYGEQFF. CDR3 nucleotide sequence: TGTGCCTGGAGTCTCGCTAGCTATGGTGAGCAGTTCTTC.